This TCR beta chain was observed in a study of CXCR3-negative and CXCR3-positive naive CD8 T cells. Broader study findings: Comparison of naive subsets found surface CD5 to be comparable, and TCR strength was inferred on the basis of TRB CDR3 properties. Post-cryopreservation CXCR3 expression was partly diminished, and the bulk of assays employed fresh PBMCs. Naive CXCR3-positive cells had TRB CDR3s more hydrophobic than those of CXCR3-negative naive cells.

On this clonotype itself: Antigen specificity is unknown.

The CDR3 length is 18 residues. Germline CDR1 reads ENHRY; CDR2 reads SYGVKD. Carrying UMI labels, the TRB cDNA libraries were prepared through 5' RACE. TCRdb reanalyzed the 5' RACE reads and collapses them to one entry per CDR3 protein, without DNA. In all, the sample yields about 90,000 distinct CDR3 sequences. Sequencing was carried out using naive CXCR3- CD8+ T cells from blood. The subset here: CD45RO-CCR7+CD27+CD95- naive CD8+ T cells lacking CXCR3 (TNR3-). This TCR derives from a human donor in good health. Some clones in this sample may be carry-over from other donors' samples. The genes are TRBV10-3 and TRBJ2-7; TCRdb outputs TRBD2, but without DNA this stays unchecked. CDR3: CAISESGGTTGTFYEQYF.